This T cell receptor beta chain was retrieved from a study of tumor and adjacent non-tumor tissue in lung cancer. The library came from three nested PCR rounds adapted from ARM-PCR protocols. TCRdb analysed the multiplex PCR reads with MiXCR anew, one entry per CDR3 protein. Seen here are roughly 120,000 distinct CDR3 sequences, roughly two thirds observed once, and the top ten hold 15% to 20%. In germline, CDR1 is MNHEY, CDR2 SVGAGI. The CDR3 covers 15 residues. Trimming cost V 9 bases and J 4 bases, with 18 bases left between them. The template was RNA from unsorted bulk tissue. This non-tumor lung sample came from over 3 cm beyond the tumor edge. Newly diagnosed lung cancer patients had thoracic surgery in China, August–late 2014, without prior chemotherapy.

Sequencing used distant non-tumor lung tissue. The chain joins TRBV6-5 to TRBJ1-4, with D perhaps TRBD1 (5 bases). This sequence originates from a man between 60 and 75 years old with non-small cell lung cancer. Here the CDR3 DNA reads TGTGCCAGTAGTAAAAACAGAGGGGTTAATGAAAAACTGTTTTTT. Its protein is CASSKNRGVNEKLFF.